A single sample is the source of the 22 T cell receptor beta chains below, sequenced in a study of cytomegalovirus exposure and HLA in healthy donors. The PCR made use of 60 Vbeta and 13 Jbeta primers. The protocol was immunoSEQ multiplex PCR, while the TCRdb copy is restricted to in-frame clones and leaves out a portion. The table has over 150,000 clones, 82% seen once. The sample consisted of PBMCs. The receptors originated from a boy younger than 10 in good health and CMV-seronegative.

The chain employs TRBV28 and TRBJ1-5; TRBD1 matches at 8 bases. The germline CDR1 and CDR2 sequences are MDHEN and SYDVKM. V shed 7 bases, J shed 2 bases, and the junction held 10 bases outside the gene matches. CDR3 size: 16 residues. This CDR3 reads CASNNAGQGGNQPQHF. The CDR3 DNA reads as TGTGCCAGCAATAACGCCGGACAGGGCGGCAATCAGCCCCAGCATTTT.

The V gene is TRBV2, the J gene TRBJ1-6; perhaps TRBD1 as D (6 bases). The V end lost 5 bases, the J end lost 9 bases, and 17 bases lay between the germline ends. The CDR3 has 15 amino acids. Per the germline V gene, CDR1 is SNHLY and CDR2 is FYNNEI. The CDR3 nucleotides are TGTGCCAGCAGTAGAACAGCTCAAGGGGGTTCACCCCTCCACTTT. Protein: CASSRTAQGGSPLHF.

The gene calls are TRBV7-6 and TRBJ2-7; the D gene is possibly TRBD1 (6 bases). Germline V gives CDR1 SGHVS, CDR2 FNYEAQ. The V and J ends lost 2 bases and 2 bases respectively, with 22 bases between them. The length of the CDR3 is 18 residues. The CDR3 coding sequence is TGTGCCAGCAGCTTATCCCCCCCCCTCGACAGGACCACCTACGAGCAGTACTTC. Translated: CASSLSPPLDRTTYEQYF.

The chain combines TRBV9 with TRBJ1-2, with D maybe TRBD1 (5 bases). The CDR3 runs 16 residues. Trimming took 0 bases from V and 7 from J, leaving 19 bases between them. Germline assignment: CDR1 SGDLS and CDR2 YYNGEE. This CDR3 reads CASSVDLGVGLSGYTF. The CDR3 nucleotides are TGTGCCAGCAGCGTAGATCTAGGGGTAGGTTTAAGTGGCTACACCTTC.

The chain couples TRBV10-3 to TRBJ1-2; possible D gene TRBD1, 6 bases. Germline V lookup: CDR1 ENHRY, CDR2 SYGVKD. This CDR3 is built from 14 residues. The V end lost 0 bases, the J end lost 5 bases, and 10 bases lay between the germline ends. The CDR3 spells CAISESATGYGYTF. The CDR3 bases are TGTGCCATCAGTGAGTCCGCCACAGGGTATGGCTACACCTTC.

The rearrangement links TRBV4-1 to TRBJ1-4; D may be TRBD1 (5 bases). The length of the CDR3 is 20 residues. Germline V gene lookup returns CDR1 MGHRA and CDR2 YSYEKL. V lost 1 base to trimming and J lost 2 bases, with 23 bases between them. The CDR3 nucleotides read TGCGCCAGCAGCCAAGTTCTAGGGGAACTCGGCCTTTCTACTAATGAAAAACTGTTTTTT. Translated, it gives CASSQVLGELGLSTNEKLFF.

V gene TRBV5-1 combines with J gene TRBJ1-2; TRBD1 agrees at 9 bases. V gave up 0 bases and J gave up 7 bases; unmatched junction bases: 16. Germline V CDR1 and CDR2: SGHRS, YFSETQ. This CDR3 has 18 amino acids. The CDR3 protein is CASSLEFYSGQGGRGYTF. The CDR3 DNA sequence: TGCGCCAGCAGCTTGGAATTCTACTCGGGACAGGGAGGACGTGGCTACACCTTC.

The gene calls are TRBV29-1 and TRBJ1-2, with D unresolved. V gave up 3 bases and J gave up 6 bases, with 14 bases separating them. CDR3 length equals 13 residues. Germline lookup yields CDR1 SQVTM and CDR2 ANQGSEA. CDR3 residues: CSVDEDTGNGYTF. CDR3 DNA: TGCAGCGTTGACGAAGATACGGGAAATGGCTACACCTTC. Looking up the rest from reference TRBV29-1 and TRBJ1-2 gives the full variable domain: SAVISQKPSRDICQRGTSLTIQCQVDSQVTMMFWYRQQPGQSLTLIATANQGSEATYESGFVIDKFPISRPNLTFSTLTVSNMSPEDSSIYLCSVDEDTGNGYTFGSGTRLTVV.

The chain employs TRBV7-9 and TRBJ1-3; D remains unclear. There are 14 residues in the CDR3. V shed 11 bases and J shed 0 bases, with 14 bases lying between them. CDR1 SEHNR and CDR2 FQNEAQ come from the germline V gene (reference sequence). CDR3 bases: TGTGCCGGGCGAGAACGAAGCTCTGGAAACACCATATATTTT. Translated, it gives CAGRERSSGNTIYF.

This chain connects TRBV7-2 to TRBJ2-5, with TRBD2 identical over 9 bases. The CDR3 covers 16 residues. The germline V gene has CDR1 SGHTA and CDR2 FQGNSA. The V and J ends lost 3 bases and 5 bases, in that order; junction bases with no gene match: 10. The CDR3 bases are TGTGCCAGCAGCTTCCCGGAAGCGGGGGGCGGCGAGACCCAGTACTTC. The encoded protein is CASSFPEAGGGETQYF.

Only a few counts were recorded for this clone. The J gene is TRBJ2-7, the V gene TRBV5-4, with D perhaps TRBD2 (7 bases). The CDR3 runs to 15 residues. Trimming cost V 4 bases and J 5 bases, with 19 bases left between them. CDR1 is SGHNT, CDR2 YYREEE, per germline (reference sequence). The DNA of the CDR3 is TGTGCCAGCAGCCCCTTCAGGGGAGGGTTCGACGAGCAGTACTTC. This encodes CASSPFRGGFDEQYF.

This chain uses TRBV5-1 with TRBJ1-2; possible D gene TRBD1, 5 bases. This CDR3 region has 16 residues. V gave up 0 bases and J gave up 4 bases, with 16 bases separating them. Germline assignment: CDR1 SGHRS and CDR2 YFSETQ. This CDR3 is CASSLDGGGDVYGYTF. The CDR3 DNA follows: TGCGCCAGCAGCTTGGATGGCGGAGGGGATGTCTATGGCTACACCTTC.

The rearrangement uses TRBV21-1 and TRBJ1-5. TRBV21-1 is shown as a pseudogene. The CDR3 has 16 residues. CDR3 residues: CASSRRRGRENQPQHF. The CDR3 DNA reads as TGTGCCAGCAGCCGCCGACGGGGGCGGGAGAATCAGCCCCAGCATTTT.

DNA for the CDR3: TGTGCCAGCAACCTCGGGGACACTGAAGCTTTCTTT. Translated: CASNLGDTEAFF. The V call is TRBV14, the J call TRBJ1-1; D is unresolved. CDR3 length: 12 amino acids. Germline V gives CDR1 SGHDN, CDR2 FVKESK. The V and J ends lost 7 bases and 3 bases respectively, with 9 bases between them.

This chain joins TRBV18 and TRBJ1-1, with a weak D call TRBD1 (6 bases). Germline V gene data show CDR1 as KGHSH and CDR2 as LQKENI. The CDR3 sequence is 13 residues long. Trimming took 2 bases from V and 10 from J, leaving 14 bases between them. The DNA for the CDR3 is TGTGCCAGCTCACCAAATCCGCAGGGGAGAGCTTTCTTT. Translation: CASSPNPQGRAFF.

The chain recombines TRBV6-6 with TRBJ1-5; the match to TRBD1 covers 8 bases. The V gene's germline CDR1 is MNHNY and CDR2 SVGAGI (reference sequence). The CDR3 has 15 amino acids. The junction had 3 bases not matched to a gene; V was cut back by 2 bases and J by 3 bases. The CDR3 nucleotides read TGTGCCAGCAGTTACGGGGGACAGGTCAATCAGCCCCAGCATTTT. The encoded protein is CASSYGGQVNQPQHF.

CDR3 region: CASSQGTGAETQYF. CDR3 DNA sequence: TGCGCCAGCAGCCAAGGGACAGGGGCAGAGACCCAGTACTTC. This rearrangement joins TRBV4-1 to TRBJ2-5; TRBD1 matches at 9 bases. This CDR3 contains 14 residues. Germline V lookup: CDR1 MGHRA, CDR2 YSYEKL. The J segment lost 4 bases and the V segment lost 1 base, leaving 1 base of the junction unmatched.

V usage is TRBV5-6 and J usage is TRBJ2-4, with D perhaps TRBD2 (5 bases). Germline CDR1 reads SGHDT; CDR2 reads YYEEEE. The CDR3 spans 14 residues. Trimming shortened V by 4 bases and J by 11 bases, and 19 bases separated the two germline ends. The CDR3: CASSPGFDALVQYF. CDR3 nucleotides: TGTGCCAGCAGCCCGGGGTTCGACGCCCTTGTTCAGTACTTC.

This rearrangement joins TRBV29-1 to TRBJ1-5; the D is unclear. Germline values: CDR1 SQVTM, CDR2 ANQGSEA. The V and J ends lost 6 bases and 3 bases respectively, with 12 bases between them. The CDR3 is 13 amino acids. DNA for the CDR3: TGCAGCGTCGAGGAGGGAATCAATCAGCCCCAGCATTTT. It translates to CSVEEGINQPQHF. Full variable domain (outside the CDR3, taken from reference TRBV29-1 and TRBJ1-5): SAVISQKPSRDICQRGTSLTIQCQVDSQVTMMFWYRQQPGQSLTLIATANQGSEATYESGFVIDKFPISRPNLTFSTLTVSNMSPEDSSIYLCSVEEGINQPQHFGDGTRLSIL.

This chain joins TRBV11-2 and TRBJ2-3, with TRBD2 matching over 9 bases. CDR3 length equals 15 residues. The J segment lost 5 bases and the V segment lost 4 bases, leaving 7 bases of the junction unmatched. Germline CDR1 reads SGHAT; CDR2 reads FQNNGV. The CDR3 DNA follows: TGTGCCAGCAGCTGGGGGCTAGCGGGAAGAGATACGCAGTATTTT. This translates into CASSWGLAGRDTQYF.

V is TRBV18 and J is TRBJ1-2; D remains ambiguous. Germline loops: CDR1 KGHSH, CDR2 LQKENI. Trimming took off 2 bases at V and 4 bases at J, with 8 bases between the two ends. This CDR3 region has 13 residues. Here the CDR3 reads CASSPGEVYGYTF. For the CDR3, the DNA is TGTGCCAGCTCACCAGGGGAGGTCTATGGCTACACCTTC.

This sequence joins TRBV5-6 and TRBJ1-2; unclear D gene. The CDR3 loop spans 13 amino acids. V lost 4 bases and J 2 bases, leaving 9 bases between the germline ends. Germline V CDR1 and CDR2: SGHDT, YYEEEE. In nucleotides, the CDR3 is TGTGCCAGCAGCGTTGCCGAGAACTATGGCTACACCTTC. Amino acids: CASSVAENYGYTF.